Below, 25 T cell receptor beta chains from the same sample are listed, as sequenced in a study of cytomegalovirus exposure and HLA in healthy donors. The PCR made use of 60 Vbeta and 13 Jbeta primers. Clones were sequenced by immunoSEQ multiplex PCR, and TCRdb holds only the in-frame ones, with some missing. The sample has approximately 190,000 clones; 87% are singletons. Sequencing was performed on PBMCs. These receptors were obtained from a man aged 25 to 40 in good health and CMV-seronegative.

Worth noting for this clone: One junction end does not reproduce the germline sequence, and a read error may be involved. The chain couples TRBV5-4 to TRBJ2-3; 7 bases align to TRBD1. Germline CDR1 reads SGHNT; CDR2 reads YYREEE (reference sequence). The CDR3 has 16 amino acids. CDR3 nucleotide sequence: TGTGTCAGCAGCTTGTTCTGGACAGGAAGCACAGATACGCAGTATTTT. It translates to CVSSLFWTGSTDTQYF. Full variable domain (remainder filled in from reference TRBV5-4 and TRBJ2-3): ETGVTQSPTHLIKTRGQQVTLRCSSQSGHNTVSWYQQALGQGPQFIFQYYREEENGRGNFPPRFSGLQFPNYSSELNVNALELDDSALYLCVSSLFWTGSTDTQYFGPGTRLTVL.

The chain couples TRBV7-2 to TRBJ1-2; D call uncertain. Germline V CDR1 and CDR2: SGHTA, FQGNSA. The CDR3 length is 14 residues. With 5 bases removed from V and 8 bases from J, the gap between germline ends came to 18 bases. This CDR3 reads CASSNPGGSGGYTF. The CDR3 DNA reads as TGTGCCAGCAGCAACCCGGGAGGGTCTGGGGGCTACACCTTC.

This chain links TRBV19 with TRBJ2-7; 8 nucleotides align to TRBD2. The CDR3 contains 15 residues. J lost 1 base, V lost 3 bases, and 5 bases had no gene match. The V gene's germline CDR1 is LNHDA and CDR2 SQIVND (reference sequence). CDR3 nucleotides: TGTGCCAGTAGTATGAGCGGGAGCAGTTCCTACGAGCAGTACTTC. Its translation: CASSMSGSSSYEQYF.

The chain uses TRBV7-2 and TRBJ2-5, with TRBD1 identical over 9 bases. The CDR3 totals 16 residues. In germline, CDR1 is SGHTA, CDR2 FQGNSA. J was trimmed by 4 bases and V by 4 bases; bases with no gene match: 10. The CDR3 DNA follows: TGTGCCAGCAGCTCTCCGGGACAGGGTCCCGGAGAGACCCAGTACTTC. Protein sequence: CASSSPGQGPGETQYF.

The J gene is TRBJ2-3, the V gene TRBV11-3; 7 bases fit TRBD2. Losses at the gene ends were 0 bases for V and 0 bases for J; bases not matched to a gene: 12. Germline V lookup: CDR1 SGHNT, CDR2 YENEEA. This CDR3 has 19 residues. DNA of the CDR3: TGTGCCAGCAGCTTAGAGCAACCCCCGGGCGGGGGTAGCACAGATACGCAGTATTTT. It encodes CASSLEQPPGGGSTDTQYF.

This clone was found once. The chain links TRBV28 to TRBJ1-4, with D possibly matching TRBD1 (6 bases). Trimming removed 7 bases at V and 1 base at J, with 10 bases between. The CDR3 is 14 amino acids. Germline V gene lookup returns CDR1 MDHEN and CDR2 SYDVKM. The CDR3 nucleotides read TGTGCCAGCAACCTCAGGGGAACTAATGAAAAACTGTTTTTT. The encoded protein is CASNLRGTNEKLFF.

The V gene is TRBV28, the J gene TRBJ2-7, with 8 bases that match TRBD1. Germline V gene sequence: CDR1 MDHEN, CDR2 SYDVKM. The trim removed 7 bases at V and 3 bases at J, leaving 11 bases unmatched. The CDR3 has 15 residues. The CDR3 region is CASTYTGGNGYEQYF. Here the CDR3 DNA reads TGTGCCAGCACCTATACAGGGGGGAATGGCTACGAGCAGTACTTC.

V is TRBV4-1 and J is TRBJ2-7; 10 bases agree with TRBD2. Trimming took 2 bases from V and 7 from J; bases not matched to a gene: 8. Looked up from germline, CDR1 is MGHRA and CDR2 is YSYEKL. The CDR3 is 15 residues long. CDR3 nucleotide sequence: TGCGCCAGCAGCCAACCAGCCGGGACTAGCGTAGAGCAGTACTTC. It yields the protein CASSQPAGTSVEQYF.

The chain employs TRBV10-1 and TRBJ2-7, with D perhaps TRBD2 (5 bases). Germline V lookup: CDR1 WNHNN, CDR2 SYGVQD (reference sequence). V lost 0 bases and J lost 2, with 11 bases in between. The CDR3 sequence is 15 residues long. The CDR3 nucleotides read TGCGCCAGCAGTGAGTCGGGCGGGTTCACCTACGAGCAGTACTTC. This encodes CASSESGGFTYEQYF.

V and J are TRBV7-9 and TRBJ2-7; 11 bases agree with TRBD2. CDR1 is SEHNR, CDR2 FQNEAQ, per germline (reference sequence). Losses at the gene ends were 5 bases for V and 2 bases for J; bases not matched to a gene: 2. The CDR3 covers 14 residues. The CDR3 DNA reads as TGTGCCAGCAGCGCGACTAGCGGGACCTACGAGCAGTACTTC. Amino acids: CASSATSGTYEQYF.

This chain links TRBV6-5 with TRBJ1-2, with D hard to call. The CDR3 has 14 residues. Trimming cost V 2 bases and J 7 bases, with 14 bases left between them. Looked up from germline, CDR1 is MNHEY and CDR2 is SVGAGI. In DNA, the CDR3 is TGTGCCAGCAGTTACAGGAGAGGTCTATCTGGCTACACCTTC. Residues: CASSYRRGLSGYTF.

This chain uses TRBV28 with TRBJ1-2; perhaps TRBD1 as D (5 bases). Deletions cut 3 bases from V and 2 bases from J, with 16 bases between. The CDR3 runs to 16 residues. Looked up from germline, CDR1 is MDHEN and CDR2 is SYDVKM. CDR3 amino acids: CASSFARQTRNYGYTF. The CDR3 nucleotides are TGTGCCAGCAGTTTCGCGAGACAGACGAGAAACTATGGCTACACCTTC.

This clone was observed a few times. This chain uses TRBV4-3 with TRBJ2-1, with 10 nucleotides matching TRBD1. V lost 1 base and J lost 7; bases outside the gene matches: 7. Germline V CDR1 and CDR2: LGHNA, YSLEER. There are 16 residues in the CDR3. CDR3 sequence (DNA): TGCGCCAGCAGCCAAGCCGGGACAGGGGTCGGGAATGAGCAGTTCTTC. Residues: CASSQAGTGVGNEQFF.

This rearrangement joins TRBV9 to TRBJ2-2; 9 bases map to TRBD1. The CDR3 sequence is 18 residues long. V lost 5 bases and J lost 8; bases outside the gene matches: 19. From germline, CDR1 is SGDLS and CDR2 YYNGEE. The CDR3 sequence is CASRDQKGQGYKMGELFF. CDR3 sequence (DNA): TGTGCCAGCAGAGACCAAAAGGGACAGGGCTATAAGATGGGGGAGCTGTTTTTT. The variable domain in full, completed from reference TRBV9 and TRBJ2-2, reads DSGVTQTPKHLITATGQRVTLRCSPRSGDLSVYWYQQSLDQGLQFLIQYYNGEERAKGNILERFSAQQFPDLHSELNLSSLELGDSALYFCASRDQKGQGYKMGELFFGEGSRLTVL.

This chain joins TRBV7-2 and TRBJ2-3; the match to TRBD1 covers 8 bases. With 1 base clipped from V and 6 bases from J, the junction kept 6 bases outside the gene matches. The CDR3 contains 15 residues. Per the germline V gene, CDR1 is SGHTA and CDR2 is FQGNSA. CDR3 nucleotides: TGTGCCAGCAGCTTAGGGGACAGGATATACGATACGCAGTATTTT. Translation gives CASSLGDRIYDTQYF.

The J gene is TRBJ1-2, the V gene TRBV7-8; 8 bases agree with TRBD1. The CDR3 extends over 13 amino acids. Germline V lookup: CDR1 SGHVS, CDR2 FQNEAQ. The junction had 2 bases not matched to a gene; V was cut back by 4 bases and J by 4 bases. CDR3 nucleotides: TGTGCCAGCAGCTCGGGACAGGTCTATGGCTACACCTTC. Its protein product is CASSSGQVYGYTF.

V usage is TRBV7-2 and J usage is TRBJ1-2, with 7 positions matching TRBD1. This CDR3 contains 15 residues. Trimming removed 5 bases from V and 1 base from J; junction bases left unmatched: 7. Germline V lookup: CDR1 SGHTA, CDR2 FQGNSA. DNA for the CDR3: TGTGCCAGCAGCCTACGGGACAGAAATAACTATGGCTACACCTTC. This sequence encodes CASSLRDRNNYGYTF.

The chain combines TRBV28 with TRBJ1-1; D remains ambiguous. The germline V gene has CDR1 MDHEN and CDR2 SYDVKM. The length of the CDR3 is 13 residues. Trimming shortened V by 2 bases and J by 4 bases, and 8 bases separated the two germline ends. CDR3 in DNA: TGTGCCAGCAGTTTACTGACACTCACTGAAGCTTTCTTT. Its translation is CASSLLTLTEAFF.

This clone appeared once. This chain connects TRBV18 to TRBJ2-1, with 12 bases fitting TRBD2. CDR1 and CDR2 from the germline V gene are KGHSH and LQKENI. Trimming at V came to 5 bases and at J to 7 bases, leaving 12 bases not matched to a gene. CDR3 size: 17 residues. In nucleotides, the CDR3 is TGTGCCAGCTCAACCCCCGGACTAGCGGGAATGAGGAATGAGCAGTTCTTC. Residues: CASSTPGLAGMRNEQFF.

The chain couples TRBV19 to TRBJ2-2; D is possibly TRBD2 (5 bases). Germline CDR1 is LNHDA and CDR2 is SQIVND (reference sequence). Between the trimmed V and J ends, which lost 3 bases and 5 bases, there was a span of 13 bases. The CDR3 runs 15 residues. CDR3 sequence (DNA): TGTGCCAGTAGTATCCGGGGTCTATCGACCGGGGAGCTGTTTTTT. This codes for CASSIRGLSTGELFF.

CDR3 in DNA: TGTGCCAGCAGCTTATATGGGCCAGGGGGCGCAACTAATGAAAAACTGTTTTTT. Translating it yields CASSLYGPGGATNEKLFF. The chain employs TRBV7-2 and TRBJ1-4, with 8 bases that match TRBD1. The germline gives CDR1 SGHTA, CDR2 FQGNSA. This CDR3 contains 18 residues. The V gene end was trimmed by 2 bases and the J gene end by 0 bases; junction bases not matched to a gene: 8.

J is TRBJ2-2 and V is TRBV28, with 8 bases lining up with TRBD1. The germline CDR1 and CDR2 sequences are MDHEN and SYDVKM. The J segment lost 6 bases and the V segment lost 6 bases, leaving 6 bases of the junction unmatched. The CDR3 totals 14 residues. The CDR3 coding sequence is TGTGCCAGCAGGCCGGCAGGGGGCTCCGGGGAGCTGTTTTTT. Amino acids: CASRPAGGSGELFF.

The sample holds a few counts of this clone. V and J are TRBV27 and TRBJ1-4; 9 positions agree with TRBD1. Losses at the gene ends were 6 bases for V and 3 bases for J; bases not matched to a gene: 2. This CDR3 region has 14 residues. The germline V gene encodes CDR1 MNHEY and CDR2 SMNVEV (reference sequence). The DNA of the CDR3 is TGTGCCAGCAGGAGACAGGGGGCTAATGAAAAACTGTTTTTT. It yields the protein CASRRQGANEKLFF.

The chain uses TRBV10-3 and TRBJ2-7; D remains ambiguous. CDR3 length: 13 amino acids. The germline V gene encodes CDR1 ENHRY and CDR2 SYGVKD. The V and J ends lost 6 bases and 3 bases respectively, with 12 bases between them. CDR3 loop: CAISGGRGYEQYF. Written as DNA, the CDR3 is TGTGCCATCAGCGGTGGCCGCGGCTACGAGCAGTACTTC.

The chain employs TRBV4-2 and TRBJ2-2; 7 nucleotides align to TRBD2. V was clipped by 0 bases and J by 7 bases; unmatched bases: 5. Germline CDR1 reads LGHNA; CDR2 reads YNFKEQ. This CDR3 spans 15 amino acids. CDR3 DNA sequence: TGTGCCAGCAGCCAAGATCACGGGGGGAGCGGGGAGCTGTTTTTT. Amino acid sequence: CASSQDHGGSGELFF.